The rows below give T cell receptor beta chains drawn from one sample of a study of cytomegalovirus exposure and HLA in healthy donors. Assay used: immunoSEQ multiplex PCR; TCRdb lists only in-frame clones, some missing. The sample has 100,000 to 150,000 clones, approximately 80% seen once; the top ten hold 5% to 7%. Material for sequencing was PBMCs. The receptors shown here come from a middle-aged woman in good health and CMV-seropositive. Each CDR3 is given with its conserved first and last residue. The D gene is left open where the match is weak. The size field is filled for only some rows; it gives once, few, many or a size class.

j_gene | abundance | d_gene | v_gene | CDR3aa | CDR3nt
TRBJ1-5 | . | . | TRBV6-1 | CASRRTANQPQHF | TGTGCCAGCAGACGGACAGCCAATCAGCCCCAGCATTTT
TRBJ1-2 | . | TRBD1 | TRBV13 | CASSLTQGALGYTF | TGTGCCAGCAGCTTGACACAGGGGGCGCTTGGCTACACCTTC
TRBJ2-1 | . | TRBD2 | TRBV13 | CASSPGLAGNEQFF | TGTGCCAGCAGCCCGGGACTAGCTGGTAATGAGCAGTTCTTC
TRBJ2-1 | . | TRBD1 | TRBV27 | CANSGQGSYNEQFF | TGTGCCAACTCAGGACAGGGCTCCTACAATGAGCAGTTCTTC
TRBJ2-3 | . | TRBD2 | TRBV7-9 | CASSLTTVPSGGTDTQYF | TGTGCCAGCAGCTTAACAACCGTCCCCAGCGGGGGCACAGATACGCAGTATTTT
TRBJ1-2 | . | . | TRBV28 | CASAGTGGGYTF | TGTGCCAGCGCCGGTACAGGAGGGGGCTACACCTTC
TRBJ2-7 | few | TRBD2 | TRBV29-1 | CSVELAETYEQYF | TGCAGCGTTGAACTAGCGGAAACCTACGAGCAGTACTTC
TRBJ1-1 | . | . | TRBV6-5 | CASSSYMNTEAFF | TGTGCCAGCAGTTCATACATGAACACTGAAGCTTTCTTT
TRBJ2-1 | . | . | TRBV4-3 | CASSQGLRGSSYNEQFF | TGCGCCAGCAGCCAAGGCCTCCGGGGGAGCTCCTACAATGAGCAGTTCTTC
TRBJ2-1 | few | TRBD2 | TRBV9 | CASSESGTKGNEQFF | TGTGCCAGCAGCGAATCCGGGACTAAAGGGAATGAGCAGTTCTTC
TRBJ2-3 | . | . | TRBV21-1 | CASSSAPQGSTDTQYF | TGTGCCAGCAGTTCGGCACCGCAGGGGAGCACAGATACGCAGTATTTT
TRBJ1-2 | once | . | TRBV15 | CATSREEGRYTF | TGTGCCACCAGCAGAGAGGAGGGACGCTACACCTTC
TRBJ1-1 | few | . | TRBV19 | CASSIPAGPNTEAFF | TGTGCCAGTAGTATCCCGGCAGGGCCAAACACTGAAGCTTTCTTT
TRBJ2-1 | . | TRBD2 | TRBV6-5 | CASSWTSGRAGEQFF | TGTGCCAGCAGTTGGACTAGCGGGAGGGCCGGTGAGCAGTTCTTC
TRBJ2-7 | . | TRBD1 | TRBV7-2 | CASSADRADEQYF | TGTGCCAGCAGCGCGGACAGGGCTGACGAGCAGTACTTC
TRBJ2-1 | . | TRBD2 | TRBV4-1 | CASSQDRGGADEQFF | TGCGCCAGCAGCCAAGATCGCGGGGGGGCTGATGAGCAGTTCTTC
TRBJ2-3 | . | TRBD2 | TRBV7-9 | CASSPGGQGSTDTQYF | TGTGCCAGCAGCCCGGGGGGGCAGGGAAGCACAGATACGCAGTATTTT
TRBJ2-7 | . | . | TRBV5-4 | CASSFQTSRYEQYF | TGTGCCAGCAGCTTCCAGACTAGTAGATACGAGCAGTACTTC
TRBJ1-1 | once | . | TRBV6-5 | CASSYADPVNTEAFF | TGTGCCAGCAGTTACGCGGATCCGGTGAACACTGAAGCTTTCTTT
TRBJ2-7 | . | TRBD2 | TRBV7-9 | CASSNGLEHNEQYF | TGTGCCAGCAGCAACGGACTAGAACACAACGAGCAGTACTTC
TRBJ1-5 | . | . | TRBV6-1 | CASSEGGGPNQPQHF | TGTGCCAGCAGTGAAGGGGGGGGCCCCAATCAGCCCCAGCATTTT
TRBJ1-4 | once | TRBD1 | TRBV2 | CASSGDSPGYNEKLFF | TGTGCCAGCAGTGGGGACAGCCCAGGCTATAATGAAAAACTGTTTTTT
TRBJ1-5 | . | . | TRBV30 | CAWSVGGGNQPQHF | TGTGCCTGGAGTGTAGGGGGAGGGAATCAGCCCCAGCATTTT
TRBJ1-2 | . | . | TRBV4-2 | CASSQESGQGNGYTF | TGTGCCAGCAGCCAAGAATCGGGACAAGGGAATGGCTACACCTTC